This TCR beta chain was documented in a study of T-cell reconstitution after alpha-beta-depleted transplantation in children. This clonotype was seen repeatedly, ten times or more. Using unique molecular identifiers, the investigators prepared the TCRbeta library. Each CDR3 protein gets one entry after TCRdb re-called the PCR reads with MiXCR. The sample includes 600,000 or so distinct CDR3 sequences, roughly 24% of them seen just once. The V and J ends lost 5 bases and 4 bases respectively, with 11 bases between them. This CDR3 is built from 13 residues. Germline V gene sequence: CDR1 MNHNY, CDR2 SVGAGI (reference sequence).

V is TRBV6-6 and J is TRBJ2-5; D call uncertain. The material sequenced was PBMCs, mostly from graft donor cells, taken 360 days after TCRalphabeta/CD19-depleted stem cell transplant. The TCR was taken from a boy under two years old who had a stem cell transplant for acute myeloid leukemia, so the T cells may come from the graft donor. CDR3 sequence: CASSPRPLETQYF. As DNA, the CDR3 is TGTGCCAGCAGTCCCCGGCCCTTAGAGACCCAGTACTTC.